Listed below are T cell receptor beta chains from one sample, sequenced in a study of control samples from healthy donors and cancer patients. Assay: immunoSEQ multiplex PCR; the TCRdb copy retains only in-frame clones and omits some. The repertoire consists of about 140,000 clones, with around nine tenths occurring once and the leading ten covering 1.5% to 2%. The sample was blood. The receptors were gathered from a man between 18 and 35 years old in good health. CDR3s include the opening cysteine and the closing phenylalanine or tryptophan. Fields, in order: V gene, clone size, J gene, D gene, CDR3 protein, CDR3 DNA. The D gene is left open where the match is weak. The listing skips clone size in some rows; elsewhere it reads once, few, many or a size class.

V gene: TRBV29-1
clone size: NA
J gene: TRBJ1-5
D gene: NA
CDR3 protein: CSVEDSNQPQHF
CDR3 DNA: TGCAGCGTTGAAGATAGCAATCAGCCCCAGCATTTT

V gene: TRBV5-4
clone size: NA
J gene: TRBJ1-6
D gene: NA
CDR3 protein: CASSSLTGGNSPLHF
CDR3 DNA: TGTGCCAGCAGCTCCCTCACGGGTGGGAATTCACCCCTCCACTTT

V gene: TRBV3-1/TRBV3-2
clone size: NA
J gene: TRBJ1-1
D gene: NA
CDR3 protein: CASSQNREAFF
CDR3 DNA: TGTGCCAGCAGTCAAAACAGGGAAGCTTTCTTT

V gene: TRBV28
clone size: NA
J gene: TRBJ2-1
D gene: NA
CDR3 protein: CASSGDYNEQFF
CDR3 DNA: TGTGCCAGCAGTGGGGACTACAATGAGCAGTTCTTC

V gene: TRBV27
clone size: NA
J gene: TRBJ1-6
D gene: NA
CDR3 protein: CASSAWEGYNSPLHF
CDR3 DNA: TGTGCCAGCAGTGCCTGGGAGGGGTATAATTCACCCCTCCACTTT

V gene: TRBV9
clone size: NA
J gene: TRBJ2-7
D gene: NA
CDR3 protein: CASSGRGGQYF
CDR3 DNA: TGTGCCAGCAGCGGACGTGGGGGGCAGTACTTC

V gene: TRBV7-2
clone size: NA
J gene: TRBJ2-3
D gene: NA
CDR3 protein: CASSLWMDTQYF
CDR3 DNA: TGTGCCAGCAGTCTGTGGATGGATACGCAGTATTTT

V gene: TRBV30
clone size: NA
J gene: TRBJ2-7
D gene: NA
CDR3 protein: CAWRDPGAYEQYF
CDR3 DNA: TGTGCCTGGAGGGACCCAGGGGCCTACGAGCAGTACTTC

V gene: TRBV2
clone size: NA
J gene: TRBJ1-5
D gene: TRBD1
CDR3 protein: CASSYTGGLSNQPQHF
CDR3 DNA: TGTGCCAGCAGTTATACAGGGGGTTTAAGCAATCAGCCCCAGCATTTT

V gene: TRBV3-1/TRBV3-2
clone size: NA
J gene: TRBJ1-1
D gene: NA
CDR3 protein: CASTEESGKNTEAFF
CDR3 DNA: TGTGCCAGCACCGAGGAGAGCGGTAAAAACACTGAAGCTTTCTTT

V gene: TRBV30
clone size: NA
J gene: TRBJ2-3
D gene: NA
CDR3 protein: CAWNLQTRLSTDTQYF
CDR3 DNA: TGTGCCTGGAACCTCCAGACCCGACTAAGCACAGATACGCAGTATTTT

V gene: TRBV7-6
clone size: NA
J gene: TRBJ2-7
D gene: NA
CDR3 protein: CASSSRKGHEQYF
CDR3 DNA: TGTGCCAGCAGCTCGCGCAAGGGCCACGAGCAGTACTTC

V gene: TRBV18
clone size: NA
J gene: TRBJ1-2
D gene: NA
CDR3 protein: CASSPQGFDGYTF
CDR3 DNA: TGTGCCAGCTCACCCCAGGGTTTCGATGGCTACACCTTC

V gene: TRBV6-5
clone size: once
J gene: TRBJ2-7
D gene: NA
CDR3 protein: CAIEDQGEQYF
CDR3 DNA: TGTGCCATCGAGGACCAGGGCGAGCAGTACTTC

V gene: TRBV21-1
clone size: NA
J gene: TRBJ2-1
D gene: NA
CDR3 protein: CASSPRTGGNEQFF
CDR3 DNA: TGTGCCAGCAGCCCAAGGACAGGGGGGAATGAGCAGTTCTTC

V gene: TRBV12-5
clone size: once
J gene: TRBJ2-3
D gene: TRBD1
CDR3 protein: CASGLRTGGEPYTQYF
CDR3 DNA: TGTGCTAGTGGTTTACGGACAGGGGGCGAACCTTATACGCAGTATTTT

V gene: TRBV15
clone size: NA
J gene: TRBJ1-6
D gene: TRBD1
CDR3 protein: CATSKSGGNSPLHF
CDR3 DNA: TGTGCCACCAGCAAGTCAGGGGGTAATTCACCCCTCCACTTT

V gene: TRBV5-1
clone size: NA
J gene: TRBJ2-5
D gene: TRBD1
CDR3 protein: CASSLEQGKGETQYF
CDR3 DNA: TGCGCCAGCAGCTTGGAACAGGGGAAGGGAGAGACCCAGTACTTC

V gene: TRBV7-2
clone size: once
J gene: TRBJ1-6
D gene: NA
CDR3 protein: CASSLGYGSPLHF
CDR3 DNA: TGTGCCAGCAGCTTAGGATACGGGTCACCCCTCCACTTT

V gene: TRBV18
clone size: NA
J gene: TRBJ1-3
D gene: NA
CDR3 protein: CASSPPLGLRDSGNTIYF
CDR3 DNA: TGTGCCAGCTCACCACCTCTCGGGTTGAGGGATTCTGGAAACACCATATATTTT

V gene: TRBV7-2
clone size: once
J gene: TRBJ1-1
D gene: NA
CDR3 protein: CASSLGLFGTEAFF
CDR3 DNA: TGTGCCAGCAGCTTAGGCCTTTTTGGAACTGAAGCTTTCTTT

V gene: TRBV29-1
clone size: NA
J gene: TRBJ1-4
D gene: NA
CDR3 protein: CSASLGAMGEKLFF
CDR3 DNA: TGCAGCGCTTCTCTCGGGGCCATGGGTGAAAAACTGTTTTTT

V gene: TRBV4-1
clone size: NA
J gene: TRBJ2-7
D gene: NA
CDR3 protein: CASSRGREQYF
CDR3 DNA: TGCGCCAGCAGCCGAGGTCGAGAGCAGTACTTC

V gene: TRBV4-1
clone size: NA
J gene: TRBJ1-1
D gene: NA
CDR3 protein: CASSQALGGTEAFF
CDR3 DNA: TGCGCCAGCAGCCAAGCCCTCGGGGGCACTGAAGCTTTCTTT

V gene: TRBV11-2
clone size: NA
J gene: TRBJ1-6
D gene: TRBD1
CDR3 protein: CASSPDRRSNSPLHF
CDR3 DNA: TGTGCCAGCAGCCCGGACAGGAGGTCTAATTCACCCCTCCACTTT

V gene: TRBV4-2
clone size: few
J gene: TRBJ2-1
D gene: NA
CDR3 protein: CASSQAQGSYNEQFF
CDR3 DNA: TGTGCCAGCAGCCAAGCGCAAGGCTCCTACAATGAGCAGTTCTTC

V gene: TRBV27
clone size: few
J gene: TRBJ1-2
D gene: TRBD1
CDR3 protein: CASSSLSTGRFVYGYTF
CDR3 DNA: TGTGCCAGCAGTTCCCTTTCGACAGGGAGGTTCGTCTATGGCTACACCTTC

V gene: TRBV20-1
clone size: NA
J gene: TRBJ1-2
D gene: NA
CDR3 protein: CSARITYGYTF
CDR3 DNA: TGCAGTGCTAGAATAACCTATGGCTACACCTTC

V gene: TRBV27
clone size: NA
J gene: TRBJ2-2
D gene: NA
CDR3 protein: CASSFLDRSNTGELFF
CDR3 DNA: TGTGCCAGCAGTTTTTTGGACAGATCCAACACCGGGGAGCTGTTTTTT

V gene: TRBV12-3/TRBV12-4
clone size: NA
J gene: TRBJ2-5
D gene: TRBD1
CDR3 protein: CASSLDRAETQYF
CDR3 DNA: TGTGCCAGCAGTTTGGACAGGGCAGAGACCCAGTACTTC

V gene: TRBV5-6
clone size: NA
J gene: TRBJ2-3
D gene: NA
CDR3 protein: CASSVGSLSDTQYF
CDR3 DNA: TGTGCCAGCAGTGTGGGTTCCCTCTCAGATACGCAGTATTTT

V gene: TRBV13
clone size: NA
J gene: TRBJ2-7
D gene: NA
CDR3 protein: CASSFGTIKEQYF
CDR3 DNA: TGTGCCAGCAGCTTTGGGACAATTAAGGAGCAGTACTTC

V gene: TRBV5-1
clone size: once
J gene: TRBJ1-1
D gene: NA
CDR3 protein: CASSLAGRNTEAFF
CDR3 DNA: TGCGCCAGCAGCTTGGCCGGGAGGAACACTGAAGCTTTCTTT

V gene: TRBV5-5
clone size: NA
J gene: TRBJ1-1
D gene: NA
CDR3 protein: CASSLDGPVGTEAFF
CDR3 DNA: TGTGCCAGCAGCTTGGATGGCCCCGTGGGTACTGAAGCTTTCTTT

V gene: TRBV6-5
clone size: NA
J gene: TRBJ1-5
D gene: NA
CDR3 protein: CASSYSGILLQPQHF
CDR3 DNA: TGTGCCAGCAGTTATAGCGGGATACTCCTTCAGCCCCAGCATTTT

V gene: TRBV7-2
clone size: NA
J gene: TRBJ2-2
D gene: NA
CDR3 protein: CASSLSRITNTGELFF
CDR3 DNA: TGTGCCAGCAGCTTATCCAGGATTACTAACACCGGGGAGCTGTTTTTT

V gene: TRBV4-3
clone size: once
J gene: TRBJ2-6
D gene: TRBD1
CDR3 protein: CASSRLTGTGSAGANVLTF
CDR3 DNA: TGCGCCAGCAGCCGACTAACCGGGACAGGGTCGGCTGGGGCCAACGTCCTGACTTTC

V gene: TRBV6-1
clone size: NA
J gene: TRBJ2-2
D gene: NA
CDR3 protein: CASSDRTSNTGELFF
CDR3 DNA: TGTGCCAGCAGTGACAGGACGTCGAACACCGGGGAGCTGTTTTTT

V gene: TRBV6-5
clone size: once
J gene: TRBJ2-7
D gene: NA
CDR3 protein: CASSLIRDQRYEQYF
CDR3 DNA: TGTGCCAGCAGCCTAATACGGGACCAACGCTACGAGCAGTACTTC

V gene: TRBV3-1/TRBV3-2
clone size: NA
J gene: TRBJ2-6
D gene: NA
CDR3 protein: CASSSGLRGANVLTF
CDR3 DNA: TGTGCCAGCAGTTCAGGGCTACGTGGGGCCAACGTCCTGACTTTC

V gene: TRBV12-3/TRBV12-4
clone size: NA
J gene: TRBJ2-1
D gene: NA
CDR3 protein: CASRGVGYNEQFF
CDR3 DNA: TGTGCCAGCAGGGGGGTTGGGTACAATGAGCAGTTCTTC

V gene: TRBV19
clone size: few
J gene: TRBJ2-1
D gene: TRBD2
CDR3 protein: CASSLRTSGNEQFF
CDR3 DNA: TGTGCCAGTAGTTTACGGACTAGCGGTAATGAGCAGTTCTTC

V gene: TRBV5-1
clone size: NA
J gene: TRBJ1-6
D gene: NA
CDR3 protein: CASSLDGGPGSPLHF
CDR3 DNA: TGCGCCAGCAGCCTGGACGGGGGGCCCGGGTCACCCCTCCACTTT

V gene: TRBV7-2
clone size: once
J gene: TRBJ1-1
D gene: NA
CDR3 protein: CASSQRRGTEAFF
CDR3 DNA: TGTGCCAGCAGCCAGAGACGAGGCACTGAAGCTTTCTTT

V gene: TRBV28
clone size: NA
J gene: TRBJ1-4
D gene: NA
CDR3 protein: CASSFRGAPGEKLFF
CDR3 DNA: TGTGCCAGCAGTTTCCGGGGGGCCCCGGGAGAAAAACTGTTTTTT

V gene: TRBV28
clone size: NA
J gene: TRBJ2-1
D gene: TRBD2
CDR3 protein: CASSAGTSGSSYNEQFF
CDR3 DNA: TGTGCCAGCAGTGCCGGGACTAGCGGGAGCTCCTACAATGAGCAGTTCTTC

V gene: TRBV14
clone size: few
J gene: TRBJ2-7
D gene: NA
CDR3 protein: CASSQASPLSSYEQYF
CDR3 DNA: TGTGCCAGCAGCCAAGCTTCGCCCTTAAGCTCCTACGAGCAGTACTTC

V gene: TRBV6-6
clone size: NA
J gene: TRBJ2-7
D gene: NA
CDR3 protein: CASGYRSSYEQYF
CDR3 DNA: TGTGCCAGCGGCTACAGGAGCTCCTACGAGCAGTACTTC

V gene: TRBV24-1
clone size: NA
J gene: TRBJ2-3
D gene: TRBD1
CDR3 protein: CATSDPGQGRTDTQYF
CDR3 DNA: TGTGCCACCAGTGACCCGGGACAGGGCAGGACAGATACGCAGTATTTT

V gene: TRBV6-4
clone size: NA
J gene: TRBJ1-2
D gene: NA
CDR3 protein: CASSELRMGDFYGYTF
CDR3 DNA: TGTGCCAGCAGTGAACTCCGTATGGGGGACTTCTATGGCTACACCTTC

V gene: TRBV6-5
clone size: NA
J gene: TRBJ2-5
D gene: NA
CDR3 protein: CASNRVGQETQYF
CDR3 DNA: TGTGCCAGCAACCGAGTGGGGCAAGAGACCCAGTACTTC

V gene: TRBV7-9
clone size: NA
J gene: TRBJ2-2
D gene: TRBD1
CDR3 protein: CASRVQGSNTGELFF
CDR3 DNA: TGTGCCAGCAGAGTACAGGGGAGCAACACCGGGGAGCTGTTTTTT

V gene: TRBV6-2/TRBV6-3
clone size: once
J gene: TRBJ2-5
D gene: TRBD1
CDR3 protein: CASSYSAGGETQYF
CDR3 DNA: TGTGCCAGCAGTTACTCGGCAGGGGGTGAGACCCAGTACTTC

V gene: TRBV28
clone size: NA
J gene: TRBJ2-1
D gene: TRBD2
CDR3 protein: CASSLDSGGEIYNEQFF
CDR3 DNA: TGTGCCAGCAGTTTGGATAGCGGGGGGGAGATATACAATGAGCAGTTCTTC

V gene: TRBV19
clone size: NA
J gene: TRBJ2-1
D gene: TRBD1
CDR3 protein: CASSPTINRGSSYNEQFF
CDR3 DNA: TGTGCCAGTAGCCCTACAATAAACAGGGGGTCCTCCTACAATGAGCAGTTCTTC

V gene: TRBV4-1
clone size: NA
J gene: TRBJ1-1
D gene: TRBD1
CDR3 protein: CASSQVVGDRGTEAFF
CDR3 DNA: TGCGCCAGCAGCCAAGTAGTCGGAGACAGGGGCACTGAAGCTTTCTTT

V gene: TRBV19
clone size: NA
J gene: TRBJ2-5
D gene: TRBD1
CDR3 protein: CASRQTGGRETQYF
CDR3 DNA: TGTGCCAGTAGACAGACAGGGGGCAGGGAGACCCAGTACTTC

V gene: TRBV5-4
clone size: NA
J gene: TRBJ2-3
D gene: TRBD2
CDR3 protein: CASSPSLGGVTDTQYF
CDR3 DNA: TGTGCCAGCAGTCCGTCATTGGGGGGGGTCACAGATACGCAGTATTTT

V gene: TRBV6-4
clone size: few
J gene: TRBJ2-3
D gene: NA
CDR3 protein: CASSDEGSTDTQYF
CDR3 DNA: TGTGCCAGCAGTGACGAGGGGAGCACAGATACGCAGTATTTT